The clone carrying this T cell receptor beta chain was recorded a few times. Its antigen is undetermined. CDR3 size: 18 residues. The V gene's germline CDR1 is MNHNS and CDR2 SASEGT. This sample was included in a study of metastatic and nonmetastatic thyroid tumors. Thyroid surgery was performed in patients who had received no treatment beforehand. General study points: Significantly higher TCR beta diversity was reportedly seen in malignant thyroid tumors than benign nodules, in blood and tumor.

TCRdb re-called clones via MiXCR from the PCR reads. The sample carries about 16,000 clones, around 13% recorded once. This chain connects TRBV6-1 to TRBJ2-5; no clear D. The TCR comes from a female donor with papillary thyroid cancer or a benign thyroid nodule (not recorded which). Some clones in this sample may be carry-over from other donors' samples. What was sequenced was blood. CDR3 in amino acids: CPNVPAVTPPSTWETQYF. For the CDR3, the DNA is TGTCCTAACGTGCCAGCAGTGACTCCGCCCTCGACGTGGGAGACCCAGTACTTC.